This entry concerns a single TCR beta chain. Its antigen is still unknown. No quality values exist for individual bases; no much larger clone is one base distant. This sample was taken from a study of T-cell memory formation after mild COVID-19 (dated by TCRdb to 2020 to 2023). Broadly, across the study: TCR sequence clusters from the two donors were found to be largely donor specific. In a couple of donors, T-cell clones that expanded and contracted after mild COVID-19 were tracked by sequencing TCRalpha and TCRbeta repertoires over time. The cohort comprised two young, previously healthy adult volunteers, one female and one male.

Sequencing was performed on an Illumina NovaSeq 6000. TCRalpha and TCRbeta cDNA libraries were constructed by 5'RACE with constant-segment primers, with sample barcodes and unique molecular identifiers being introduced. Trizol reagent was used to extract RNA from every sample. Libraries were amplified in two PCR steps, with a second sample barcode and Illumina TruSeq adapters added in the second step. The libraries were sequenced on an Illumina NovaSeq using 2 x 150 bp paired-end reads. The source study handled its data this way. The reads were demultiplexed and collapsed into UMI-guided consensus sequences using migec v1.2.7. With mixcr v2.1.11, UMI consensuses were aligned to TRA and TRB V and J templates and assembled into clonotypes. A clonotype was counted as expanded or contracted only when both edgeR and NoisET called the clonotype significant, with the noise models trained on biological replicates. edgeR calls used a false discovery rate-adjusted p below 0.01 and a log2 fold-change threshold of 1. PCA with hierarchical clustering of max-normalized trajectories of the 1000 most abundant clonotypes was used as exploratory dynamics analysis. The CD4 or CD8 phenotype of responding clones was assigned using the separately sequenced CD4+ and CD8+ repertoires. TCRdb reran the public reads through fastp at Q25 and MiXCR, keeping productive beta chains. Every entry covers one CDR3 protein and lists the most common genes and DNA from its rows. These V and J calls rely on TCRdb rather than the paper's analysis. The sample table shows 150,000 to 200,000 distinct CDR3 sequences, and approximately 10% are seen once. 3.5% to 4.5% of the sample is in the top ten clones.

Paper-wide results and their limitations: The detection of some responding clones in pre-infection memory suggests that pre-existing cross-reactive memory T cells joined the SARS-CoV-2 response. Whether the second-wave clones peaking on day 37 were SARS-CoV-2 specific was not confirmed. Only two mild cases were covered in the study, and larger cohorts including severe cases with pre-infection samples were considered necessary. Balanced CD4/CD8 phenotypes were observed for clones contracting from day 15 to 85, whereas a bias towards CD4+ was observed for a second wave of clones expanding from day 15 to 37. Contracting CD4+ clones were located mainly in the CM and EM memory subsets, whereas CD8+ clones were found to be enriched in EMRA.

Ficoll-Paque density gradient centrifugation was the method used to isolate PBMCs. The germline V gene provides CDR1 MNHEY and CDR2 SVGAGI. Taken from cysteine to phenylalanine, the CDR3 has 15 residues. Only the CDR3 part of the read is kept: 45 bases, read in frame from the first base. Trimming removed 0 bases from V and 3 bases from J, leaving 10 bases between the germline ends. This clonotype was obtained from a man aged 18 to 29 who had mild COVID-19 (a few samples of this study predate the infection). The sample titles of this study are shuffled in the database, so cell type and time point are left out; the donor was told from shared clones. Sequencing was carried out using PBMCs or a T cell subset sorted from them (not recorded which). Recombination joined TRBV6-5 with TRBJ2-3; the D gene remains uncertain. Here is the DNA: TGTGCCAGCAGTTACTCCCAGCTTTCAACAGATACGCAGTATTTT. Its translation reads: CASSYSQLSTDTQYF.